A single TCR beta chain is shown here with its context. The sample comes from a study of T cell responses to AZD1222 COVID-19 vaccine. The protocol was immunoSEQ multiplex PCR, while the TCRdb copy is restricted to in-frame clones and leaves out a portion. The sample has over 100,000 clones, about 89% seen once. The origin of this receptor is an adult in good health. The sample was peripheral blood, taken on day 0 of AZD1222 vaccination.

The CDR3 loop reads CASSQGARAGGGTIYF. The DNA of the CDR3 is TGCGCCAGCAGCCAAGGAGCGAGGGCGGGGGGCGGCACCATATATTTT. This chain joins TRBV4-3 and TRBJ1-3; D is perhaps TRBD1 (6 bases). With 1 base removed from V and 9 bases from J, the gap between germline ends came to 19 bases. This CDR3 is 16 amino acids long. The germline gives CDR1 LGHNA, CDR2 YSLEER.